What follows is one T cell receptor (beta chain) and its context. Its antigen is unknown. The data stem from a study of beta chain features in type 1 diabetes. Whole-study findings and limits: A potential influence of HLA type upon TCRB rearrangement remained unresolved herein.

Every bit of the isolated RNA underwent reverse transcription, so sequencing read expressed TCRB transcripts. Libraries were prepared by immunoSEQ multiplex PCR; TCRdb keeps only in-frame clonotypes and omits some of them. This table has approximately 150,000 clones, about 9.8% appearing once. The germline V gene has CDR1 SGHRS and CDR2 YFSETQ. The V and J ends lost 1 base and 6 bases, in that order; junction bases with no gene match: 4. This CDR3 is built from 14 residues. The sequenced sample was central memory CD4+ T cells from blood. The clonotype comes from a woman aged 18 to 35 in good health. The rearrangement uses TRBV5-1 and TRBJ1-5, with 7 bases fitting TRBD1. The CDR3 loop is CASSLTGDGQPQHF. The CDR3 DNA reads TGCGCCAGCAGCTTGACAGGGGATGGTCAGCCCCAGCATTTT.